Shown below are 17 T cell receptor beta chains from a single sample sequenced in a study of blood T cell repertoires in COVID-19. Generated by immunoSEQ multiplex PCR, the TCRdb table keeps only in-frame clones and is missing some. The table shows about 400,000 clones, with roughly 90% occurring only once. Sequencing input: PBMCs or T cells enriched from blood (not recorded which). The receptors here all came from a woman between 35 and 50 years old with acute COVID-19.

V gene TRBV4-2 combines with J gene TRBJ1-4; possible D gene TRBD1, 6 bases. From germline, CDR1 is LGHNA and CDR2 YNFKEQ. This CDR3 spans 13 amino acids. V lost 0 bases and J lost 7, with 6 bases in between. CDR3 residues: CASSQDRGEKLFF. CDR3 sequence (DNA): TGTGCCAGCAGCCAAGACAGGGGTGAAAAACTGTTTTTT.

The genes are TRBV29-1 and TRBJ2-2, with a tentative D call TRBD2 (5 bases). The CDR3 runs to 14 residues. V lost 7 bases to trimming and J lost 2 bases, with 14 bases between them. CDR1 is SQVTM, CDR2 ANQGSEA, per germline. DNA for the CDR3: TGCAGCGCTGCCGGACTCCTAAACACCGGGGAGCTGTTTTTT. This codes for CSAAGLLNTGELFF.

V usage is TRBV7-8 and J usage is TRBJ1-2, with a weak D call TRBD1 (6 bases). The CDR3 contains 15 residues. Between the trimmed V and J ends, which lost 5 bases and 3 bases, there was a span of 16 bases. In germline, CDR1 is SGHVS, CDR2 FQNEAQ. The CDR3 is CASSQARGGDYGYTF. The CDR3, as DNA: TGTGCCAGCAGCCAAGCGCGGGGGGGCGACTATGGCTACACCTTC.

V and J are TRBV27 and TRBJ1-2; D gene unclear. Between the trimmed V and J ends, which lost 2 bases and 8 bases, there was a span of 15 bases. The germline CDR1 and CDR2 sequences are MNHEY and SMNVEV (reference sequence). The CDR3 has 14 residues. CDR3 DNA sequence: TGTGCCAGCAGTTTAGGCGCGGGCCCGGGGGGCTACACCTTC. Its protein is CASSLGAGPGGYTF.

In its sample, this clone was seen a few times. This clone may be a read error of a much larger clone one base away. Other DNA sequences within the sample encode an identical CDR3. This sequence joins TRBV4-1 and TRBJ1-1, with TRBD1 identical over 9 bases. CDR1 MGHRA and CDR2 YSYEKL come from the germline V gene. The J segment lost 2 bases and the V segment lost 3 bases, leaving 7 bases of the junction unmatched. This CDR3 is 16 amino acids long. In DNA, the CDR3 is TGCGCCAGCAGCCATGCCCAGGGACAGGGCAACACTGAAGCTTTCTTT. It codes for CASSHAQGQGNTEAFF.

The table lists this clone with a few counts. V is TRBV30 and J is TRBJ1-6; 7 bases match TRBD1. J gave up 8 bases and V 3 bases, and 10 bases lay outside the gene matches. CDR1 is GTSNPN, CDR2 SVGIG, per germline (reference sequence). The CDR3 has 15 residues. CDR3 bases: TGTGCCTGGAGCCAAACGGGACAGCTCTATTCACCCCTCCACTTT. This sequence encodes CAWSQTGQLYSPLHF.

The chain combines TRBV6-5 with TRBJ1-6; maybe TRBD1 (5 bases). The germline V gene encodes CDR1 MNHEY and CDR2 SVGAGI. The CDR3 is 14 amino acids. Trimming pared 7 bases from V and 1 base from J, leaving 8 bases between. The CDR3 here is CASMGGSYNSPLHF. The CDR3 DNA reads TGTGCCAGCATGGGGGGATCCTATAATTCACCCCTCCACTTT.

This sequence joins TRBV30 and TRBJ1-2; D gene uncertain. In germline, CDR1 is GTSNPN, CDR2 SVGIG (reference sequence). The CDR3 consists of 13 residues. The V end lost 1 base, the J end lost 5 bases, and 11 bases lay between the germline ends. DNA of the CDR3: TGTGCCTGGAGTGATGGTCGAGTTTATGGCTACACCTTC. Translating it yields CAWSDGRVYGYTF.

V gene TRBV24-1 combines with J gene TRBJ2-5; TRBD2 matches at 10 bases. The CDR3 runs to 15 residues. J lost 4 bases, V lost 2 bases, and 3 bases had no gene match. Per the germline V gene, CDR1 is KGHDR and CDR2 is SFDVKD. CDR3 in DNA: TGTGCCACCAGTGATTCCCGGACTAGCGGAGAGACCCAGTACTTC. Translating gives CATSDSRTSGETQYF.

The chain is built from TRBV5-6 and TRBJ1-5; D not certain. The germline V gene has CDR1 SGHDT and CDR2 YYEEEE. Between the trimmed V and J ends, which lost 4 bases and 0 bases, there was a span of 11 bases. CDR3 length equals 15 residues. For the CDR3, the DNA is TGTGCCAGCAGCCTACAGCCGAGTAGCAATCAGCCCCAGCATTTT. Translated, it gives CASSLQPSSNQPQHF.

The chain couples TRBV5-4 to TRBJ2-3, with 9 nucleotides matching TRBD1. This CDR3 has 16 amino acids. Germline V gives CDR1 SGHNT, CDR2 YYREEE (reference sequence). Unmatched junction bases numbered 9, after V lost 0 bases and J lost 7 bases. In DNA, the CDR3 is TGTGCCAGCAGCTTGGTCGGAGACAGGGGGTTGCATACGCAGTATTTT. Its translation is CASSLVGDRGLHTQYF. Full variable domain (remainder filled in from reference TRBV5-4 and TRBJ2-3): ETGVTQSPTHLIKTRGQQVTLRCSSQSGHNTVSWYQQALGQGPQFIFQYYREEENGRGNFPPRFSGLQFPNYSSELNVNALELDDSALYLCASSLVGDRGLHTQYFGPGTRLTVL.

The chain uses TRBV14 and TRBJ1-1; 7 bases match TRBD1. V dropped 4 bases and J dropped 2; count of bases not matched to a gene: 1. Germline-derived CDR1 and CDR2 are SGHDN and FVKESK. The CDR3 consists of 13 residues. The CDR3 loop is CASSRDRNTEAFF. DNA for the CDR3: TGTGCCAGCAGCCGGGACAGAAACACTGAAGCTTTCTTT.

This chain uses TRBV7-6 with TRBJ2-2; 11 nucleotides line up with TRBD1. Trimming took 5 bases from V and 7 from J; bases not matched to a gene: 9. CDR1 and CDR2 (germline): SGHVS, FNYEAQ. The CDR3 sequence is 16 residues long. CDR3 amino acids: CASSIDGTGGFGELFF. As DNA, the CDR3 is TGTGCCAGCAGCATAGACGGGACAGGGGGATTCGGGGAGCTGTTTTTT.

The CDR3 DNA follows: TGCAGCGTTGAAAACATCCCGGACAGGGGGAGACATGGCTACACCTTC. Residues: CSVENIPDRGRHGYTF. This rearrangement joins TRBV29-1 to TRBJ1-2; 10 bases map to TRBD1. Germline assignment: CDR1 SQVTM and CDR2 ANQGSEA. The CDR3 extends over 16 amino acids. With V trimmed by 2 bases and J by 6 bases, 12 bases remained unmatched.

The chain links TRBV5-1 to TRBJ1-6; 9 nucleotides align to TRBD1. This CDR3 comprises 17 residues. J lost 5 bases, V lost 4 bases, and 10 bases had no gene match. The germline CDR1 and CDR2 sequences are SGHRS and YFSETQ. The chain's CDR3 is CASSRKQGALNNSPLHF. The CDR3 region has the DNA TGCGCCAGCAGCAGGAAACAGGGGGCGCTTAATAATTCACCCCTCCACTTT.

The chain combines TRBV5-1 with TRBJ2-1, with 10 positions matching TRBD2. Germline lookup yields CDR1 SGHRS and CDR2 YFSETQ. The CDR3 is 14 amino acids. V lost 1 base, J lost 5 bases, and 0 bases stayed unmatched. CDR3: CASSLTSGNNEQFF. The CDR3 coding sequence is TGCGCCAGCAGCTTGACTAGCGGGAACAATGAGCAGTTCTTC.

The chain joins TRBV2 to TRBJ1-4; a possible D gene is TRBD1 (6 bases). The germline V gene has CDR1 SNHLY and CDR2 FYNNEI. This CDR3 region has 14 residues. Trimming shortened V by 3 bases and J by 7 bases, and 12 bases separated the two germline ends. This CDR3 is CASSDWGRVEKLFF. CDR3 in DNA: TGTGCCAGCAGTGATTGGGGGCGCGTTGAAAAACTGTTTTTT.